There are a few counts of the clone carrying this T cell receptor beta chain. Antigen specificity is unknown. It was RNA transcripts that yielded the amplified TCR beta CDR3 regions. HTBI primers were used for first-round RT-PCR of the TCR CDR3. One entry per CDR3 protein, called by TCRdb with MiXCR from the multiplex PCR reads. The table records 280,000 or so distinct CDR3 sequences, roughly 15% of them present only once. Trimming pared 1 base from V and 0 bases from J, leaving 9 bases between. Germline V lookup: CDR1 LNHNV, CDR2 YYDKDF (reference sequence). This CDR3 has 15 residues. This record comes from a study of T cells in Graves' hyperthyroidism and ophthalmopathy. General study findings and limits: Onset of ophthalmopathy came a median approximately 6.8 months after the model predicted it.

The chain employs TRBV15 and TRBJ1-1; D might be TRBD1 (5 bases). Sequenced material: blood. This receptor was obtained from a woman aged 45-60 years with Graves' hyperthyroidism that later progressed to Graves' ophthalmopathy. DNA of the CDR3: TGTGCCACCAGCAGAGGACAGACCATGAACACTGAAGCTTTCTTT. This encodes CATSRGQTMNTEAFF.